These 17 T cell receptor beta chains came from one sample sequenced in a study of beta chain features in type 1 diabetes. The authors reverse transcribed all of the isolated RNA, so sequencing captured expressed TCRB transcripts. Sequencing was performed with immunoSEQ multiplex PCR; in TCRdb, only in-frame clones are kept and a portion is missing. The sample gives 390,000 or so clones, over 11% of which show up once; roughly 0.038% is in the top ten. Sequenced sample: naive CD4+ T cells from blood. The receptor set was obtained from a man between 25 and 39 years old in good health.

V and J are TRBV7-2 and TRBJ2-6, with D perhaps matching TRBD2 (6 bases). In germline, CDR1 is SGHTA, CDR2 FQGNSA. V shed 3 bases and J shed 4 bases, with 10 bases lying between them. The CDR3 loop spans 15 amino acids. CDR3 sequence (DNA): TGTGCCAGCAGCTTCGGGAGACCAGGGGCCAACGTCCTGACTTTC. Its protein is CASSFGRPGANVLTF.

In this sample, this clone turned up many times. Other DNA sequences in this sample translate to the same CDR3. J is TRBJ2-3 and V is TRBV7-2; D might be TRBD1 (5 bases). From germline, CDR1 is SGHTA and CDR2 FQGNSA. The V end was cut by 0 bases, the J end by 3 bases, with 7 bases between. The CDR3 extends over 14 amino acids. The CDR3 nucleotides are TGTGCCAGCAGCTTAGCGGGGCTTACAGATACGCAGTATTTT. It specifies CASSLAGLTDTQYF.

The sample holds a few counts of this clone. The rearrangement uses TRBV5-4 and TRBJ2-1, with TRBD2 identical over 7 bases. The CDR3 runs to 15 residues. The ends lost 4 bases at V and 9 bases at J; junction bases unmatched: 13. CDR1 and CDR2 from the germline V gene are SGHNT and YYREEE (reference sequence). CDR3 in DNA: TGTGCCAGCAGCCTTCGCGGGGGTTGGAGGAGTGAGCAGTTCTTC. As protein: CASSLRGGWRSEQFF.

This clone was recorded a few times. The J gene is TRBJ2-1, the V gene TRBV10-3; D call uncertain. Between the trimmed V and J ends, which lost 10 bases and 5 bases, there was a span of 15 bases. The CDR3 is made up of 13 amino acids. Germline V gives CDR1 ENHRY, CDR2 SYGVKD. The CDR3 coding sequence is TGTGCCACCCAGTCTGGACGGGACAATGAGCAGTTCTTC. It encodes CATQSGRDNEQFF.

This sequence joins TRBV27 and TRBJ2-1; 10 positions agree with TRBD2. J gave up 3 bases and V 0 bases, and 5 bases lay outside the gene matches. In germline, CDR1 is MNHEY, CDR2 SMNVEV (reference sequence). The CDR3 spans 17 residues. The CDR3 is CASSLSVTSGHYNEQFF. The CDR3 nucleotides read TGTGCCAGCAGTTTATCTGTGACTAGCGGGCACTACAATGAGCAGTTCTTC.

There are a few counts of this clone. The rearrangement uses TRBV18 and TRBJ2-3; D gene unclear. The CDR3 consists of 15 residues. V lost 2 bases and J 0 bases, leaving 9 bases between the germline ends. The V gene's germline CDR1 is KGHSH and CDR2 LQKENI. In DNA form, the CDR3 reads TGTGCCAGCTCACCATCGCTATCTAGCACAGATACGCAGTATTTT. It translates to CASSPSLSSTDTQYF.

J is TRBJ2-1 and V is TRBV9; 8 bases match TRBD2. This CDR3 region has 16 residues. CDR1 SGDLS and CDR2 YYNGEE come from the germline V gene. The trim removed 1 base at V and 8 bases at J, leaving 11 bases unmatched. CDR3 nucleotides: TGTGCCAGCAGCGTACCGACTGGCGGGAGGAACGATGAGCAGTTCTTC. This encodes CASSVPTGGRNDEQFF.

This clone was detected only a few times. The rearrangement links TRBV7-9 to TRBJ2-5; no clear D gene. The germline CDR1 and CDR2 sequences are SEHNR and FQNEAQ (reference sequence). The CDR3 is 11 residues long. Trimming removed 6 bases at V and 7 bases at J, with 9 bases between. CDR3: CASSPVGTQYF. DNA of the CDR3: TGTGCCAGCAGTCCTGTGGGGACCCAGTACTTC.

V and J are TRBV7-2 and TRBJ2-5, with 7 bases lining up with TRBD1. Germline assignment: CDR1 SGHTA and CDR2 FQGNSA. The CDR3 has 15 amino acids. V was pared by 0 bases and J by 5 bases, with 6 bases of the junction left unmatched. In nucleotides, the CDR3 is TGTGCCAGCAGCTTAGCCCCAGGGGGTGGGGAGACCCAGTACTTC. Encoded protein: CASSLAPGGGETQYF. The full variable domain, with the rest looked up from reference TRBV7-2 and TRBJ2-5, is GAGVSQSPSNKVTEKGKDVELRCDPISGHTALYWYRQSLGQGLEFLIYFQGNSAPDKSGLPSDRFSAERTGGSVSTLTIQRTQQEDSAVYLCASSLAPGGGETQYFGPGTRLLVL.

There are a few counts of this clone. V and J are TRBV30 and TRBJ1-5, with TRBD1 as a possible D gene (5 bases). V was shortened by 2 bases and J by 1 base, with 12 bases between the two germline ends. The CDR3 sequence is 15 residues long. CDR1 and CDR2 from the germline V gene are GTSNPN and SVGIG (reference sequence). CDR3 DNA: TGTGCCTGGAGTTTTACAGGAGGAAGCAATCAGCCCCAGCATTTT. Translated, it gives CAWSFTGGSNQPQHF. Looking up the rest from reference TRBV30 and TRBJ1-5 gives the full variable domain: SQTIHQWPATLVQPVGSPLSLECTVEGTSNPNLYWYRQAAGRGLQLLFYSVGIGQISSEVPQNLSASRPQDRQFILSSKKLLLSDSGFYLCAWSFTGGSNQPQHFGDGTRLSIL.

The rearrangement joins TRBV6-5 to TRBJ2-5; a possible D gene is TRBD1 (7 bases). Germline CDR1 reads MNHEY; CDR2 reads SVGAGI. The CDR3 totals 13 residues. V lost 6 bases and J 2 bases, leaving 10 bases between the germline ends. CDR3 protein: CASREGAQETQYF. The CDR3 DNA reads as TGTGCCAGCAGGGAGGGGGCTCAAGAGACCCAGTACTTC.

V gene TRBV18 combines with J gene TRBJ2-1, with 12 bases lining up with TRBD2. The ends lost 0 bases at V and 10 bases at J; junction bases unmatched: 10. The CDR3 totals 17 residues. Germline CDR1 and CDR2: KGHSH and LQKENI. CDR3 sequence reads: CASSPPPRGLAGGEQFF. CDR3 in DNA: TGTGCCAGCTCACCACCCCCCCGAGGGCTAGCGGGGGGGGAGCAGTTCTTC.

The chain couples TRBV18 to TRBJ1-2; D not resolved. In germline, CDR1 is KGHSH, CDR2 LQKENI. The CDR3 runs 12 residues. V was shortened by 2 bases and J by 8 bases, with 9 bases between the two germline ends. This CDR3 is CASSPSGKGYTF. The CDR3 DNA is TGTGCCAGCTCACCATCCGGGAAGGGCTACACCTTC.

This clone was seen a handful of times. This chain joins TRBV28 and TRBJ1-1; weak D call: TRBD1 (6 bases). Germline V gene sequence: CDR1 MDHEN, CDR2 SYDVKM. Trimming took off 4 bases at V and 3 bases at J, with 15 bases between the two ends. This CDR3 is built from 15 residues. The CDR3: CASSSTGLGDTEAFF. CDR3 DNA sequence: TGTGCCAGCAGTTCTACAGGGCTTGGGGACACTGAAGCTTTCTTT.

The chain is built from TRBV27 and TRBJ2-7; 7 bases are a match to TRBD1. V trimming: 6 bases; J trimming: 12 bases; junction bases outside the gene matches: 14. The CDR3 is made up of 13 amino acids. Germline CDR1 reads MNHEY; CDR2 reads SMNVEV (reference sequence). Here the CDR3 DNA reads TGTGCCAGCAGCCGAATTGACAGGGAAAAACTGTACTTC. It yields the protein CASSRIDREKLYF.

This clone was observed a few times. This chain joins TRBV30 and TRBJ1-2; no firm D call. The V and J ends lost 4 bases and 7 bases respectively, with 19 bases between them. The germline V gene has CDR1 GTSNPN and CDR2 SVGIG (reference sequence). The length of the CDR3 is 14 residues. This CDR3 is CAWTARAVEGGYTF. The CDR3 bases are TGTGCCTGGACCGCGAGGGCGGTCGAAGGTGGCTACACCTTC.

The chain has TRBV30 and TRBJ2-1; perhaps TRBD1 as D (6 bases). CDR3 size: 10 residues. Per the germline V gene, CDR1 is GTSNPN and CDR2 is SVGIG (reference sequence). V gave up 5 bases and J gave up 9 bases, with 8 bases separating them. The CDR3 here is CAWGTIEQFF. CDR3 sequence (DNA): TGTGCCTGGGGGACAATTGAGCAGTTCTTC.